This T cell receptor (beta chain) was captured in a study of blood T cell repertoires in COVID-19 (TCRdb year 2020). Turning to the overall study: Samples covering the acute and convalescent phases of COVID-19 were provided by collaborators in the United States, Italy and Spain. The repertoires were made available in a free public database intended to serve as a resource for research on the immune response to SARS-CoV-2. Subjects who had been exposed to COVID-19, were actively infected with it, or had recovered from it provided the deeply sampled blood TCRbeta repertoires that made up the dataset. A de-identified subject ID, COVID-19 status, age in years and sex were almost always included in the sample metadata. Samples came from the ongoing ImmuneRACE study (first 160 participants) plus 1,254 subjects from 6 global collaborators. Where HLA class I and class II types were available, the types were taken from metadata supplied by the sample provider, not from assay-based typing. The material from the prospective study consisted of cDNA or gDNA derived from T cells, B-cell-depleted T cells, or PBMCs. Beyond this particular receptor, the publication reports: The amount of clinical and demographic metadata varied by source and participant and was provided uncurated.

TCRbeta CDR3 regions were amplified from genomic DNA using the immunoSEQ Assay, a bias-controlled multiplex PCR. Under the source paper's analysis protocol: Nucleated cell counts per sample were estimated from amplification of reference gene primers within the assay. Sequence reads were collapsed and filtered to measure the absolute abundance of every unique TCRbeta CDR3 rearrangement. Productive Simpson clonality was computed per sample as the square root of Simpson's diversity index over productive rearrangements. TCRdb's version of the immuneACCESS table is confined to in-frame rearrangements and falls short of the full clone set. An unresolved V gene accounts for under half of the shortfall where checked; the remainder is of unknown origin. The V and J calls and clone size come from that table; D and trimming were worked out from the DNA. For this sample there are roughly 300,000 clones; 90% appear just once. Nearly 7% of the sample belongs to the ten largest clones.

Measured from the cysteine to the phenylalanine, the CDR3 is 13 residues long. Only the CDR3 portion is preserved as DNA: 39 bases, with reading frame beginning at the first base. V was cut back by 3 bases and J by 4 bases, leaving a gap of 7 bases between them. One collaborating source in Seattle enrolled patients while the patients were actively infected and followed the patients over time throughout the course of disease. The collaborating institutions used their own protocols to collect whole blood in K2EDTA tubes. For TCRbeta analysis, collaborators shipped samples in one of three forms: frozen whole blood, isolated PBMCs, or DNA extracted from either of those sample types. About this clone itself: The clone's antigen remains unknown. No qualities accompany the bases; no much larger clone lies one base away.

Sequencing input: peripheral blood. Recombination connected TRBV12-3 or TRBV12-4 to TRBJ1-5, with no confident D gene call. The receptor's source is a woman aged 30 to 39 with COVID-19, enrolled during active disease. The encoded CDR3 is CASSLQANQPQHF. The nucleotides read TGTGCCAGCAGTTTGCAGGCTAATCAGCCCCAGCATTTT.